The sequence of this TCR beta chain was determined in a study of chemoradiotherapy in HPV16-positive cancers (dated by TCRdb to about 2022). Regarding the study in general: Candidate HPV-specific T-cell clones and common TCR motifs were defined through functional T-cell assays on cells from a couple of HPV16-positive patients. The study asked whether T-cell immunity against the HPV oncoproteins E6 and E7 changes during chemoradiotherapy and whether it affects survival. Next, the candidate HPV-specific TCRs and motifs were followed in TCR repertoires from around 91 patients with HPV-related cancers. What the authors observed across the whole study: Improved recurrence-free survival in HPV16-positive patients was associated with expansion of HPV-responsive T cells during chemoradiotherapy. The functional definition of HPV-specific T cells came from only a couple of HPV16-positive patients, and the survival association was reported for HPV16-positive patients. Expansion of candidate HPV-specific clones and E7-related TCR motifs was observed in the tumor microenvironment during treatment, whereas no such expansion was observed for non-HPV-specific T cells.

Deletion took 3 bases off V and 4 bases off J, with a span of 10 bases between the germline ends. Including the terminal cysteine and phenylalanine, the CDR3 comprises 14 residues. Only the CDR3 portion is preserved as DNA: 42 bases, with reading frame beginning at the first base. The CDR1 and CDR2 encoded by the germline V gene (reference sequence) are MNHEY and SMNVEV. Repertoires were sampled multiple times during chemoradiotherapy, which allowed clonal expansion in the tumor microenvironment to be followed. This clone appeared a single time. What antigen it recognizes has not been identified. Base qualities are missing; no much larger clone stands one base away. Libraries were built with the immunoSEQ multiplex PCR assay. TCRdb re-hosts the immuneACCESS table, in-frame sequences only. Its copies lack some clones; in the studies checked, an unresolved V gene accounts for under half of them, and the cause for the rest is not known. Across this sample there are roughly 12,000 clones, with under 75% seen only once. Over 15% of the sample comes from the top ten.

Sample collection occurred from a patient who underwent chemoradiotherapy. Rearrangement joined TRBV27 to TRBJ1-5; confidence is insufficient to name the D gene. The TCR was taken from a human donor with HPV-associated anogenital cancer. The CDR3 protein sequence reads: CASSFSTVNQPQHF. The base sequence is TGTGCCAGCAGTTTTAGTACAGTTAATCAGCCCCAGCATTTT.